The subject of this entry is one TCR beta chain. What it binds is unknown. This entry belongs to a study of Tregs in tolerant kidney transplant recipients. Libraries were prepared by immunoSEQ multiplex PCR; TCRdb keeps only in-frame clonotypes and omits some of them. Among about 94,000 clones listed, 80% to 95% were seen once. V lost 6 bases, J lost 1 base, and 13 bases lay in between. The CDR3 covers 15 residues. The study's findings and limits: Tregs expanded with activated donor B cells seemed most donor-specific.

This clonotype was obtained from a human donor who received a combined kidney and bone marrow transplant. J is TRBJ2-2 and V is TRBV5-3; D perhaps matches TRBD1 (6 bases). TRBV5-3 is known as an ORF, though its function is uncertain. The sample here was CD4+ T cells from blood, taken before the transplant. The CDR3 is CARTGDTWNTGELFF. The CDR3 DNA sequence: TGTGCCAGAACTGGGGACACCTGGAACACCGGGGAGCTGTTTTTT.